The 9 T cell receptor beta chains listed next were all sequenced from one sample in a study of blood T cell repertoires in COVID-19 (dated by TCRdb to 2018 to 2021). Library preparation used the immunoSEQ multiplex PCR assay. This is the immuneACCESS table as TCRdb keeps it, with only in-frame sequences that have V and J called. A part of the clones is gone; compared with another copy, unresolved V genes explain less than half, and the rest is unexplained. The sample data list around 160,000 clones, and about 80% of these were observed just once. Jointly, the top ten make up 9.5% to 12% of the sample. The sample consisted of PBMCs or T cells enriched from blood (not recorded which). Receptors were obtained from a man over 45 who had recovered from COVID-19.

This clone was observed a few times. J is TRBJ2-7 and V is TRBV5-1; TRBD2 matches at 7 bases. The V gene end was trimmed by 4 bases and the J gene end by 6 bases; junction bases not matched to a gene: 10. This CDR3 contains 14 residues. Germline loops: CDR1 SGHRS, CDR2 YFSETQ. In nucleotides, the CDR3 is TGCGCCAGCAGCCCCGGGGTCGGGGAGGGCGAGCAGTACTTC. Translating it yields CASSPGVGEGEQYF.

The chain employs TRBV2 and TRBJ1-5; 7 bases align to TRBD1. Per the germline V gene, CDR1 is SNHLY and CDR2 is FYNNEI. CDR3 size: 10 residues. V was pared by 4 bases and J by 12 bases, with 0 bases of the junction left unmatched. As DNA, the CDR3 is TGTGCCAGCAGTGGGACAGGCCAGCATTTT. It specifies CASSGTGQHF.

The CDR3 reads CASIPSEDSYEQYF. CDR3 sequence (DNA): TGCGCCAGCATTCCCTCGGAGGACTCCTACGAGCAGTACTTC. This chain uses TRBV5-1 with TRBJ2-7; possible D gene TRBD2, 5 bases. This CDR3 comprises 14 residues. V lost 6 bases to trimming and J lost 0 bases, with 13 bases between them. Germline assignment: CDR1 SGHRS and CDR2 YFSETQ.

J is TRBJ1-5 and V is TRBV7-8; 11 positions agree with TRBD1. The germline CDR1 and CDR2 sequences are SGHVS and FQNEAQ. Trimming cost V 4 bases and J 4 bases; bases outside gene matches: 12. The CDR3 totals 18 residues. The CDR3 region is CASSSARRTGGINQPQHF. The CDR3 region has the DNA TGTGCCAGCAGCTCAGCACGAAGGACAGGGGGCATAAATCAGCCCCAGCATTTT.

This clone was detected a few times. This chain joins TRBV5-4 and TRBJ2-3; 9 bases are shared with TRBD1. The J segment lost 4 bases and the V segment lost 3 bases, leaving 9 bases of the junction unmatched. Per germline, CDR1 SGHNT and CDR2 YYREEE (reference sequence). The CDR3 spans 16 residues. Here the CDR3 reads CASSSGTGMWPDTQYF. The CDR3 DNA reads as TGTGCCAGCAGCTCCGGGACAGGGATGTGGCCAGATACGCAGTATTTT.

The chain couples TRBV27 to TRBJ2-3, with TRBD2 matching 13 bases. The trim removed 6 bases at V and 6 bases at J, leaving 12 bases unmatched. The length of the CDR3 is 17 residues. In germline, CDR1 is MNHEY, CDR2 SMNVEV (reference sequence). CDR3 residues: CASSPGLAGWRKDTQYF. DNA of the CDR3: TGTGCCAGCAGCCCGGGACTAGCGGGGTGGAGAAAGGATACGCAGTATTTT.

This chain connects TRBV5-1 to TRBJ2-7; TRBD1 matches 7 bases. Germline values: CDR1 SGHRS, CDR2 YFSETQ. The CDR3 covers 15 residues. V shed 2 bases, J shed 0 bases, and the junction held 5 bases outside the gene matches. The CDR3, as DNA: TGCGCCAGCAGCTTTTTGGCAGGGGGCTCCTACGAGCAGTACTTC. It translates to CASSFLAGGSYEQYF. Supplemented by reference TRBV5-1 and TRBJ2-7, the full variable domain reads KAGVTQTPRYLIKTRGQQVTLSCSPISGHRSVSWYQQTPGQGLQFLFEYFSETQRNKGNFPGRFSGRQFSNSRSEMNVSTLELGDSALYLCASSFLAGGSYEQYFGPGTRLTVT.

The count of this clone is one. This rearrangement joins TRBV19 to TRBJ2-7; D not resolved. Germline V gene lookup returns CDR1 LNHDA and CDR2 SQIVND (reference sequence). There are 13 residues in the CDR3. V shed 7 bases and J shed 3 bases, with 13 bases lying between them. CDR3 in DNA: TGTGCCAGTAAAGGCAGGCAGGACTACGAGCAGTACTTC. The encoded protein is CASKGRQDYEQYF.

This clone was found a few times. The V call is TRBV11-2, the J call TRBJ1-1, with D uncertain. The CDR3 runs 13 residues. The germline V and J ends were trimmed by 4 bases and 4 bases, with 10 bases remaining between them. Looked up from germline, CDR1 is SGHAT and CDR2 is FQNNGV. CDR3 bases: TGTGCCAGCAGCTCCCGCGGCGTCACTGAAGCTTTCTTT. This translates into CASSSRGVTEAFF.